This is a list of T cell receptor beta chains from one sample in a study of blood T cell repertoires in COVID-19. This table comes from immunoSEQ multiplex PCR, and its TCRdb copy is limited to in-frame clones, with some not included. The profile shows about 180,000 clones, over 70% of them singletons. The specimen sequenced was PBMCs or T cells enriched from blood (not recorded which). Receptors originate from a man aged 60-69 years who had been exposed to COVID-19. The conserved cysteine and the conserved F or W are not part of the CDR3 here. Clone size is given for some rows only: seen once, a few or many times, or a class if the clone is expanded.

V gene	clone size	J gene	CDR3 protein
TRBV9	NA	TRBJ2-7	ASSVGGLAGGQAYEQY
TRBV21-1	NA	TRBJ2-4	AGPGTPKNIQY
TRBV2	NA	TRBJ2-1	ASSGMVAGGRNNEQF
TRBV11-3	NA	TRBJ1-6	ASSLDRGSPLH
TRBV5-6	NA	TRBJ1-2	ASSRPMTGRNYGYT
TRBV18	few	TRBJ2-5	ASSPRTGIGDYQETQY
TRBV2	NA	TRBJ2-7	ASRRGTGGSYEQY
TRBV7-6	NA	TRBJ2-7	ASSLQGTYEQY
TRBV9	NA	TRBJ1-1	ASSAGGSSF
TRBV9	NA	TRBJ2-7	ASSRDRGTFDEQY
TRBV29-1	NA	TRBJ1-1	SVGTGGTTEAF
TRBV7-2	NA	TRBJ1-5	ASSPSLAGQPQH
TRBV19	NA	TRBJ1-6	ASSPDRGNNSPLH
TRBV19	NA	TRBJ1-2	ASSIGTGGYT
TRBV7-3	NA	TRBJ2-1	ASSLGLAGYNEQF
TRBV5-1	NA	TRBJ1-1	ASSLTLQGRGTEAF
TRBV6-4	NA	TRBJ2-3	ASSDNGGRGADTQY
TRBV19	NA	TRBJ1-1	ASSLQGADTEAF
TRBV9	NA	TRBJ1-2	ASSAGFHGYT
TRBV19	NA	TRBJ2-6	ASSALTGSGANVLT
TRBV6-2/TRBV6-3	NA	TRBJ2-3	ASSRLGLAETRTDTQY
TRBV10-3	NA	TRBJ2-7	AISERTSGSYEQY
TRBV19	NA	TRBJ2-5	ASSILSGTQY
TRBV9	NA	TRBJ2-4	ASSPGTSLNIQY
TRBV11-2	once	TRBJ2-5	ASSLDHGGWETQY
TRBV6-5	many	TRBJ1-3	ASTIGTGSGNTIY
TRBV7-2	few	TRBJ1-6	ASSLTVIGSPLH
TRBV7-9	NA	TRBJ2-1	ASSFSGTSYNEQF
TRBV21-1	NA	TRBJ2-1	ASTWGLAGDEQF
TRBV5-3	NA	TRBJ1-4	ARTSQGNEKLF
TRBV7-2	NA	TRBJ2-5	ASSFTGTRRETQY
TRBV24-1	few	TRBJ1-5	ATSDSTGALSQPQH
TRBV9	once	TRBJ2-7	ASSAGLAGGDSYEQY
TRBV5-8	few	TRBJ1-1	ASSLGITGDYEAF
TRBV6-5	NA	TRBJ2-7	ASSYTPGQALGEQY
TRBV3-1/TRBV3-2	NA	TRBJ1-6	ASSLTAELSPLH
TRBV6-2/TRBV6-3	once	TRBJ1-5	ASSRLADGNQPQH
TRBV6-5	NA	TRBJ1-5	ASLGTAEGQPQH
TRBV7-9	NA	TRBJ2-7	ASSPPGQGSEQY
TRBV2	NA	TRBJ1-5	ASSWGQSSQPQH
TRBV28	NA	TRBJ1-2	ASSFLDIRRGAGYT
TRBV6-6	few	TRBJ1-2	ASSPWSFREKGYGYT
TRBV6-1	NA	TRBJ1-2	ASSESGGYGYT
TRBV6-6	once	TRBJ2-3	ASSSYPGLAGESTDTQY
TRBV28	NA	TRBJ1-5	ASSSSLGQGLTAQH